The sequence of this TCR beta chain was determined in a study of control samples from healthy donors and cancer patients. Profiling relied on immunoSEQ multiplex PCR, and the TCRdb table lists in-frame clones only, not all of them. In the table there are around 140,000 clones, 80% to 95% of which are singletons. Deletions cut 1 base from V and 0 bases from J, with 5 bases between. The length of the CDR3 is 14 residues. From germline, CDR1 is SGHAT and CDR2 FQDESV (reference sequence). Input material: blood. The chain carries TRBV11-1 and TRBJ2-3; D ambiguous. This receptor was obtained from a man between 18 and 35 years old in good health. This CDR3 reads CASSLERSTDTQYF. For the CDR3, the DNA is TGTGCCAGCAGCTTAGAACGTAGCACAGATACGCAGTATTTT.